The T cell receptor (beta chain) described here comes from a study of identical twins. Study-level points and caveats: Sequences that were out-of-frame, alpha and twin-shared displayed an excess of low generation probability. Conclusions were based on cross-sectional statistical analysis, without following the same donors. Abundant beta clonotypes from cord blood bore fewer insertions; memory repertoires lacked this pattern.

Trimming removed 8 bases at V and 7 bases at J, with 18 bases between. The length of the CDR3 is 14 residues. Looked up from germline, CDR1 is MDHEN and CDR2 is SYDVKM. In TCRdb, the 5' RACE reads were re-called with MiXCR into one record per CDR3 protein. The top ten hold roughly 1.5% of the sample, which has about 810,000 distinct CDR3 sequences, around 12% seen once. In this sample, this clonotype turned up a few times. No antigen is known for it. The sample also formed part of further work on yellow fever vaccine responses in identical twins.

The rearrangement links TRBV28 to TRBJ2-1, with a possible D match to TRBD2 (6 bases). Sequencing was done on a sample of PBMCs. This TCR came from a woman younger than 30 in good health. DNA for the CDR3: TGTGCCAGCGGAAAAACTAGCTTCGGAAATGAGCAGTTCTTC. Translating it yields CASGKTSFGNEQFF.